This TCR beta chain appears in the sequencing data of a study of cytomegalovirus exposure and HLA in healthy donors (dated by TCRdb to 2017 to 2019). Study-wide context: According to a later analysis, one platform produced both the 100 to 150 validation repertoires and the approximately 670 repertoires of the first cohort. The aim of the study was to test whether cataloging public T cell receptors could identify signatures of past pathogen exposure. In addition to the first cohort of 666 subjects, a separate validation cohort of around 110 different subjects was used. High-throughput TCR immunosequencing, statistical association of individual TCRs with disease status, and machine learning were combined to predict cytomegalovirus infection status.

Regarding this clone: Its antigen is not yet known. No much larger clone is present one base from it, and per-base qualities are unavailable.

Donors formed part of the validation cohort, which comprised about 130 subjects and was distinct from the first cohort of some 700 subjects. Paper-wide results and their limitations: In both the original and validation cohorts, the classifier was reported to diagnose cytomegalovirus status with high specificity and sensitivity. In vitro tests confirmed that a few of the cytomegalovirus-associated TCR beta chains recognize cytomegalovirus antigens. The study listed 150 to 200 TCR beta chains as associated with cytomegalovirus. The authors suggested that the approach could potentially be extended to other disease states and immunological phenotypes. Of the cluster scores, around 95% were above 0 in a later analysis, which found that TCRs clustered in the first cohort also tended to co-occur in the 130 or so validation repertoires. A later analysis lacked HLA typing for the validation cohort, so it scored co-occurrence in that cohort across all 110 or so repertoires. Across donors, most TCR sequences were observed very rarely, whereas some public TCRs were present in many individuals.

The library was made by the immunoSEQ multiplex PCR assay. As for the authors' bioinformatics: A statistical classification framework was built to diagnose cytomegalovirus status from the catalog of TCR beta chain sequences. The table was pulled from immuneACCESS by TCRdb, which kept in-frame rearrangements only. Such tables lose some clones; where checked, under half of the loss comes from unresolved V genes, and the rest has no known cause. Clonal size and the V and J genes are those of that table, whereas D and trimming came from the DNA. The sample contains approximately 260,000 clones, around 85% of them found a single time. Less than 1.2% of the sample belongs to the ten largest clones. The sequenced sample consisted of PBMCs. The sequence derives from a woman aged 18-29 years in good health and CMV-seronegative.

Read as DNA, the sequence is TGTGCCAGCAGCGGAAACAGGGTGAACACTGAAGCTTTCTTT. This encodes CASSGNRVNTEAFF. This receptor chain uses TRBV5-4 and TRBJ1-1, with a weak D call of TRBD1 (6 bases match). The CDR3 runs 14 residues from the cysteine to the phenylalanine. Here the CDR3 DNA is all that survives: 42 bases in frame from base 1. CDR1 and CDR2, per the germline V gene (reference sequence), are SGHNT and YYREEE. The V and J ends are trimmed by 4 bases and 0 bases, leaving 10 bases between them.